These 16 T cell receptor beta chains originate from one sample sequenced in a study of prognosis after radiotherapy for stage I lung cancer. Genomic DNA was the source, and TCR beta CDR3 was amplified from it by two-round multiplex PCR. TRBV and TRBJ genes each had their own specific primers in first-round PCR. A single record per CDR3 protein comes from TCRdb applying MiXCR to the multiplex PCR reads. This table holds under 75,000 distinct CDR3 sequences, 26% found once. The sample consisted of PBMCs, taken before or after stereotactic body radiation therapy (not recorded which). Receptors were obtained from a donor older than 45 with non-small cell lung cancer.

As for this clonotype: A read error may explain this, as a much larger clone is one base away. The chain recombines TRBV9 with TRBJ2-7; the D gene is possibly TRBD1 (6 bases). The CDR3 sequence is 14 residues long. V was cut by 2 bases and J by 6 bases, with 15 bases left in between. Germline CDR1 SGDLS, CDR2 YYNGEE. The CDR3 DNA reads TGTGCCAGCAGCGTTGGGCAGGGGCAGTCCGAGCAGTACTTC. Translating gives CASSVGQGQSEQYF.

This clonotype showed up many times. The V gene is TRBV3-1, the J gene TRBJ1-3; D is undetermined. The V end was cut by 5 bases, the J end by 0 bases, with 17 bases between. This CDR3 contains 17 residues. Germline CDR1 is LGHDT and CDR2 is YNNKEL (reference sequence). The CDR3 coding sequence is TGTGCCAGCAGCGATCAGGCCCGACTTAGCTCTGGAAACACCATATATTTT. This gives the protein CASSDQARLSSGNTIYF.

This clonotype was counted ten times or more. The chain employs TRBV6-1 and TRBJ1-5, with TRBD1 identical over 8 bases. Germline V CDR1 and CDR2: MNHNS, SASEGT. The CDR3 covers 14 residues. V lost 6 bases, J lost 1 base, and 2 bases stayed unmatched. The CDR3 reads CASRRTGSNQPQHF. DNA of the CDR3: TGTGCCAGCAGGAGGACAGGGAGCAATCAGCCCCAGCATTTT.

The chain joins TRBV20-1 to TRBJ1-4; D remains unclear. The germline V gene encodes CDR1 DFQATT and CDR2 SNEGSKA (reference sequence). Trimming shortened V by 8 bases and J by 5 bases, and 15 bases separated the two germline ends. This CDR3 has 13 amino acids. The CDR3 DNA reads as TGCAGTACCAGAAGGGCCTTGAATGAAAAACTGTTTTTT. As protein: CSTRRALNEKLFF.

This clonotype appeared many times. The chain employs TRBV7-2 and TRBJ1-3; D is undetermined. The CDR3 has 14 amino acids. Trimming pared 1 base from V and 2 bases from J, leaving 6 bases between. Germline V gene lookup returns CDR1 SGHTA and CDR2 FQGNSA. The CDR3 nucleotides read TGTGCCAGCAGCTTAGTGACTGCTGGAAACACCATATATTTT. Protein: CASSLVTAGNTIYF.

Concerning this clonotype itself: The germline gene is not matched at one end of the junction; a read error may be the cause. This chain links TRBV6-2 or TRBV6-3 with TRBJ2-2, with 7 positions matching TRBD1. CDR1 is MNHEY, CDR2 SVGEGT, per germline. This CDR3 is built from 16 residues. CDR3 nucleotides: TGTGCCAGCAGTGAAAGGGTGACAGGGCAAACCGGTGAGCTGTTTTTT. Amino acid sequence: CASSERVTGQTGELFF.

This clonotype was counted at least ten times. This chain links TRBV7-2 with TRBJ1-5, with D possibly being TRBD1 (5 bases). The germline gives CDR1 SGHTA, CDR2 FQGNSA. V was clipped by 1 base and J by 5 bases, with 6 bases between them. This CDR3 comprises 13 residues. The CDR3: CASSLVRDQPQHF. The CDR3 nucleotides are TGTGCCAGCAGCTTAGTCAGGGATCAGCCCCAGCATTTT.

This clonotype was picked up many times. This chain's CDR3 is CASSPTARDTQYF. The DNA for the CDR3 is TGCGCCAGCAGCCCGACGGCCAGAGATACGCAGTATTTT. The J gene is TRBJ2-3, the V gene TRBV4-1; D not resolved. CDR1 is MGHRA, CDR2 YSYEKL, per germline. The length of the CDR3 is 13 residues. The V end lost 4 bases, the J end lost 5 bases, and 10 bases lay between the germline ends.

On this clonotype itself: Its ends do not fully match the called genes, so a read error is possible. This chain connects TRBV7-9 to TRBJ1-2; D possibly corresponds to TRBD1 (5 bases). CDR1 is SEHNR, CDR2 FQNEAQ, per germline (reference sequence). The CDR3 is 12 amino acids. Here the CDR3 DNA reads TGTGACAGCAGCTTAGAGGGGCACCACGAAACCTTC. This translates into CDSSLEGHHETF. The whole variable domain, remainder taken from reference TRBV7-9 and TRBJ1-2, is DTGVSQNPRHKITKRGQNVTFRCDPISEHNRLYWYRQTLGQGPEFLTYFQNEAQLEKSRLLSDRFSAERPKGSFSTLEIQRTEQGDSAMYLCDSSLEGHHETFGSGTRLTVV.

This clonotype was seen at least ten times. J is TRBJ2-5 and V is TRBV19; weak D call: TRBD1 (6 bases). Germline assignment: CDR1 LNHDA and CDR2 SQIVND (reference sequence). This CDR3 has 13 residues. V was shortened by 9 bases and J by 3 bases, with 14 bases between the two germline ends. The CDR3 region has the DNA TGTGCCAGCGCCCCGGGACACAAAGAGACCCAGTACTTC. Protein sequence: CASAPGHKETQYF.

As concerns this clonotype: Since a much larger clone is just one base distant, this may be a read error. V is TRBV7-2 and J is TRBJ2-2, with D possibly TRBD1 on 5 matching bases. The V gene's germline CDR1 is SGHTA and CDR2 FQGNSA. Between the trimmed V and J ends, which lost 1 base and 5 bases, there was a span of 17 bases. The CDR3 is made up of 17 amino acids. As DNA, the CDR3 is TGTGCCAGCAGCTTAGAAGTGTCTGGGGCCGGGACCGGGGAGCTGTTTTTT. Translated: CASSLEVSGAGTGELFF.

Concerning this clonotype: Sequence at one end of the junction differs from germline and may be a read error. This chain joins TRBV11-2 and TRBJ2-2; no definite D call. The V gene's germline CDR1 is SGHAT and CDR2 FQNNGV. The CDR3 runs 15 residues. The DNA of the CDR3 is TGTGCCAGCAGCTTAGTAGGGCCCGACACCGAGGAGCTTTTTTTT. Protein product: CASSLVGPDTEELFF.

This clonotype was counted many times. This sequence joins TRBV2 and TRBJ2-5; perhaps TRBD2 as D (6 bases). CDR3 length equals 15 residues. V lost 8 bases and J lost 5, with 21 bases in between. Germline loops: CDR1 SNHLY, CDR2 FYNNEI. The CDR3 loop reads CASSDGGSLGETQYF. CDR3 sequence (DNA): TGTGCCAGCTCGGATGGGGGGAGCTTAGGGGAGACCCAGTACTTC.

For this clonotype: A read error may produce the germline difference seen at one junction end. V is TRBV6-4 and J is TRBJ2-1, with D possibly being TRBD1 or TRBD2 (5 bases each). Germline-derived CDR1 and CDR2 are MRHNA and SNTAGT. This CDR3 spans 13 amino acids. The CDR3 loop is CARSEGRNNEQLF. In DNA form, the CDR3 reads TGTGCCAGAAGTGAGGGACGGAACAATGAGCAGTTATTC.

The table lists this clonotype with many counts. V and J are TRBV6-2 or TRBV6-3 and TRBJ1-4; unclear D gene. V gave up 2 bases and J gave up 6 bases, with 4 bases separating them. The V gene's germline CDR1 is MNHEY and CDR2 SVGEGT. The CDR3 loop spans 12 amino acids. CDR3 sequence reads: CASSYRDEKLFF. In nucleotides, the CDR3 is TGTGCCAGCAGTTACAGGGATGAAAAACTGTTTTTT.

Notes on this clonotype: A much larger clone is a single base away; this may be a read error. The chain is built from TRBV19 and TRBJ1-1; 12 bases line up with TRBD1. The CDR3 totals 15 residues. V shed 7 bases and J 1 base; nucleotides not matched to a gene: 4. Germline V CDR1 and CDR2: LNHDA, SQIVND (reference sequence). The CDR3 spells CASTTGQGANTEAFF. The CDR3 DNA is TGTGCCAGTACCACGGGACAGGGGGCGAACACTGAAGCTTTCTTT.